Listed below are T cell receptor beta chains from one sample, sequenced in a study of beta chain features in type 1 diabetes. Method: immunoSEQ multiplex PCR; TCRdb's copy keeps in-frame clones and lacks some. This repertoire shows about 160,000 clones, approximately 9% found once; its top ten account for 0.45% to 0.55%. Material: central memory CD4+ T cells from blood. The receptors here all came from a woman aged 18-29 years with type 1 diabetes. The CDR3 runs from the conserved cysteine through the conserved F or W. The order of the fields is CDR3 protein, CDR3 DNA, J gene, clone size, D gene, V gene. A D gene is named only where the DNA matches it firmly. Rows give clone size only sometimes, using once, few, many, or a class for an expanded clone.

CDR3aa: CASRDAGVEAFF; CDR3nt: TGTGCCAGCAGGGACGCAGGGGTTGAAGCTTTCTTT; j_gene: TRBJ1-1; abundance: few; d_gene: .; v_gene: TRBV11-2
CDR3aa: CASSDTTMNTEAFF; CDR3nt: TGCGCCAGCAGTGATACGACTATGAACACTGAAGCTTTCTTT; j_gene: TRBJ1-1; abundance: .; d_gene: .; v_gene: TRBV10-1
CDR3aa: CASSFQRGQGRSGANVLTF; CDR3nt: TGTGCCAGCAGCTTCCAGCGGGGACAGGGTCGCTCTGGGGCCAACGTCCTGACTTTC; j_gene: TRBJ2-6; abundance: .; d_gene: TRBD1; v_gene: TRBV2
CDR3aa: CASSSAVGGRETQYF; CDR3nt: TGTGCCAGCAGCTCTGCCGTTGGCGGGAGAGAGACCCAGTACTTC; j_gene: TRBJ2-5; abundance: few; d_gene: TRBD2; v_gene: TRBV4-2
CDR3aa: CASSPQPSTVPYEQYF; CDR3nt: TGTGCCAGCAGCCCACAACCATCGACAGTCCCCTACGAGCAGTACTTC; j_gene: TRBJ2-7; abundance: .; d_gene: .; v_gene: TRBV7-2
CDR3aa: CAGCGGQDSPLHF; CDR3nt: TGTGCCGGCTGCGGAGGGCAGGATTCACCCCTCCACTTT; j_gene: TRBJ1-6; abundance: .; d_gene: .; v_gene: TRBV2
CDR3aa: CSVVPSGGTGELFF; CDR3nt: TGCAGCGTTGTACCTAGCGGGGGTACCGGGGAGCTGTTTTTT; j_gene: TRBJ2-2; abundance: .; d_gene: TRBD2; v_gene: TRBV29-1
CDR3aa: CASSSVNTGELFF; CDR3nt: TGTGCCAGTAGCTCGGTTAACACCGGGGAGCTGTTTTTT; j_gene: TRBJ2-2; abundance: few; d_gene: .; v_gene: TRBV19
CDR3aa: CASSLAGQGSINEQFF; CDR3nt: TGCGCCAGCAGCTTGGCGGGACAGGGATCGATCAATGAGCAGTTCTTC; j_gene: TRBJ2-1; abundance: .; d_gene: TRBD1; v_gene: TRBV5-1
CDR3aa: CASSLVAGHTDTQYF; CDR3nt: TGTGCCAGCAGCTTAGTAGCGGGTCACACAGATACGCAGTATTTT; j_gene: TRBJ2-3; abundance: .; d_gene: TRBD2; v_gene: TRBV11-3
CDR3aa: CASRTLAGVDRETQYF; CDR3nt: TGTGCCAGCAGAACGCTAGCGGGGGTGGATCGGGAGACCCAGTACTTC; j_gene: TRBJ2-5; abundance: few; d_gene: .; v_gene: TRBV21-1
CDR3aa: CASSLPAGNEQYF; CDR3nt: TGTGCCAGCAGTTTACCGGCGGGCAACGAGCAGTACTTC; j_gene: TRBJ2-7; abundance: few; d_gene: .; v_gene: TRBV28
CDR3aa: CASSTPTARREQFF; CDR3nt: TGCGCCAGCAGCACCCCGACAGCTCGTCGTGAGCAGTTCTTC; j_gene: TRBJ2-1; abundance: .; d_gene: .; v_gene: TRBV4-1
CDR3aa: CASSPRLAGLETQYF; CDR3nt: TGTGCCAGCAGCCCCCGACTAGCGGGGTTAGAGACCCAGTACTTC; j_gene: TRBJ2-5; abundance: few; d_gene: TRBD2; v_gene: TRBV11-2
CDR3aa: CASSPGQQYEQYF; CDR3nt: TGTGCCAGCTCACCGGGACAGCAATACGAGCAGTACTTC; j_gene: TRBJ2-7; abundance: few; d_gene: TRBD1; v_gene: TRBV18
CDR3aa: CASSPGLAINEQFF; CDR3nt: TGTGCCAGCAGCCCTGGACTAGCTATCAATGAGCAGTTCTTC; j_gene: TRBJ2-1; abundance: once; d_gene: TRBD2; v_gene: TRBV5-8
CDR3aa: CASSQNWGVGGAAYEQYF; CDR3nt: TGCGCCAGCAGCCAAAATTGGGGCGTGGGAGGGGCCGCCTACGAGCAGTACTTC; j_gene: TRBJ2-7; abundance: .; d_gene: TRBD2; v_gene: TRBV4-1
CDR3aa: CASSELGGIQPQHF; CDR3nt: TGTGCCAGCAGTGAATTAGGAGGGATCCAGCCCCAGCATTTT; j_gene: TRBJ1-5; abundance: few; d_gene: .; v_gene: TRBV6-1
CDR3aa: CAISGTVTIPPSTDTQYF; CDR3nt: TGTGCCATCAGTGGGACAGTGACCATCCCGCCTAGCACAGATACGCAGTATTTT; j_gene: TRBJ2-3; abundance: .; d_gene: .; v_gene: TRBV10-3
CDR3aa: CASSSVRSSYEQYF; CDR3nt: TGTGCCAGCAGCTCAGTTAGGAGCTCCTACGAGCAGTACTTC; j_gene: TRBJ2-7; abundance: .; d_gene: .; v_gene: TRBV7-2
CDR3aa: CASSQDDGVGQPQHF; CDR3nt: TGCGCCAGCAGCCAAGATGACGGGGTGGGCCAGCCCCAGCATTTT; j_gene: TRBJ1-5; abundance: .; d_gene: .; v_gene: TRBV4-3
CDR3aa: CASSPRLAGGLDTQYF; CDR3nt: TGCGCCAGCAGCCCTCGACTAGCGGGGGGCCTAGATACGCAGTATTTT; j_gene: TRBJ2-3; abundance: .; d_gene: TRBD2; v_gene: TRBV4-1
CDR3aa: CASRTGWSPLHF; CDR3nt: TGTGCCAGCAGGACAGGTTGGTCACCCCTCCACTTT; j_gene: TRBJ1-6; abundance: few; d_gene: .; v_gene: TRBV6-1
CDR3aa: CSVDRGLNTEAFF; CDR3nt: TGCAGCGTTGACAGGGGGCTGAACACTGAAGCTTTCTTT; j_gene: TRBJ1-1; abundance: .; d_gene: TRBD1; v_gene: TRBV29-1